Listed below are T cell receptor beta chains from one sample, sequenced in a study of cytomegalovirus exposure and HLA in healthy donors. Only in-frame clones appear in the TCRdb table, and some are missing; sequencing was by immunoSEQ multiplex PCR. Among around 120,000 clones listed, 75% to 85% were seen once. The sequencing input was PBMCs. These receptors originate from a man aged 25 to 45 in good health and CMV-seronegative. The CDR3 runs from the conserved cysteine through the conserved F or W. A D gene is named only where the DNA matches it firmly. Clone size, where shown, is once, few, many, or a class for clones that have expanded.

d_call	v_call	clone_size	j_call	cdr3_nt	cdr3_aa
TRBD2	TRBV9	-	TRBJ2-7	TGTGCCAGCAGCCCCGACCCCACTAGCGGGGCCTACGAGCAGTACTTC	CASSPDPTSGAYEQYF
-	TRBV20-1	-	TRBJ2-7	TGCAGTGCTAGAGATCTCTACGAGCAGTACTTC	CSARDLYEQYF
TRBD1	TRBV15	few	TRBJ1-1	TGTGCCACCAGCAGGGAGTGGACAGGGTCCAACACTGAAGCTTTCTTT	CATSREWTGSNTEAFF
TRBD1	TRBV5-4	-	TRBJ2-5	TGTGCCAGCAGCCAACGGACAGGGGGTCAAGAGACCCAGTACTTC	CASSQRTGGQETQYF
TRBD2	TRBV9	-	TRBJ2-7	TGTGCCAGCAGCGTCTCTAGCGGAAACGAGCAGTACTTC	CASSVSSGNEQYF
-	TRBV7-2	-	TRBJ1-1	TGTGCCAGCAGCGCCGAGATGAACACTGAAGCTTTCTTT	CASSAEMNTEAFF
-	TRBV29-1	-	TRBJ1-2	TGCAGCGTTGTCGGACAGCGATTACAAGAGGGGGGCTACACCTTC	CSVVGQRLQEGGYTF
-	TRBV29-1	-	TRBJ1-2	TGCAGCGTTGAGGTAGGGGACACCTATGGCTACCCCTTC	CSVEVGDTYGYPF
-	TRBV11-3	few	TRBJ2-3	TGTGCCAGCAGCCCCGACTCAGATACGCAGTATTTT	CASSPDSDTQYF
-	TRBV6-5	-	TRBJ1-2	TGTGCCAGCAGTTACGGGCAGGCTAACTATGGCTACACCTTC	CASSYGQANYGYTF
TRBD1	TRBV7-6	-	TRBJ1-4	TGTGCCAGCAGCCTTCGATCGGGACAGGCAAATGAAAAACTGTTTTTT	CASSLRSGQANEKLFF
TRBD1	TRBV11-3	-	TRBJ2-7	TGTGCCAGCAGCTTCCGGGACAGCACCTACGAGCAGTACTTC	CASSFRDSTYEQYF
TRBD2	TRBV9	-	TRBJ2-1	TGTGCCAGCAGCGTAGGACTAGCGGGAGGAACCTCCGACTACAATGAGCAGTTCTTC	CASSVGLAGGTSDYNEQFF
-	TRBV25-1	-	TRBJ2-3	TGTGCCAGCAGTGTACGGGGCACAGATACGCAGTATTTT	CASSVRGTDTQYF
TRBD2	TRBV2	few	TRBJ2-1	TGTGCCAGCAGTGAAGCGGGGGGACTAGCGGGATTCGATGAGCAGTTCTTC	CASSEAGGLAGFDEQFF
-	TRBV10-2	-	TRBJ2-2	TGCGCCAGCAGACCCGGGCGGGGTAACACCGGGGAGCTGTTTTTT	CASRPGRGNTGELFF
TRBD2	TRBV13	-	TRBJ2-7	TGTGCCAGCAGACCCCTCGCTGGCGGGAGACCAAACGAGCAGTACTTC	CASRPLAGGRPNEQYF
TRBD2	TRBV2	-	TRBJ2-7	TGTGCCAGCAGTGAAGAGAAGGCGGGAGTTCTCTACGAGCAGTACTTC	CASSEEKAGVLYEQYF
-	TRBV18	-	TRBJ2-2	TGTGCCAGCTCACAGGATGCCCAGGTCGTGAACACCGGGGAGCTGTTTTTT	CASSQDAQVVNTGELFF
TRBD2	TRBV2	-	TRBJ2-7	TGTGCCAGCAGTGATCGTACTAGCGGGAGCGTCTACGAGCAGTACTTC	CASSDRTSGSVYEQYF
-	TRBV7-2	-	TRBJ2-7	TGTGCCAGCAGCCTGACCTTCCGGACAGCCTACTCCTACGAGCAGTACTTC	CASSLTFRTAYSYEQYF
-	TRBV5-4	-	TRBJ2-7	TGTGCCAGCAGCTCCCTAGGGAGTCCAAGCTCCTACGAGCAGTACTTC	CASSSLGSPSSYEQYF
TRBD2	TRBV5-1	-	TRBJ2-3	TGCGCCAGCAGCTTGCTGGGGATAGCGGGAACACCCAGAAATACGCAGTATTTT	CASSLLGIAGTPRNTQYF
-	TRBV5-1	-	TRBJ2-7	TGCGCCAGCAGCTTGGTACCCAGGGGATACGAGCAGTACTTC	CASSLVPRGYEQYF
-	TRBV29-1	-	TRBJ1-1	TGCAGCGTTGAAGAACATCCTGAAAATGAAGCTTTCTTT	CSVEEHPENEAFF
-	TRBV11-2	-	TRBJ2-3	TGTGCCAGCAGCTTGGCCACAGATACGCAGTATTTT	CASSLATDTQYF